This T cell receptor (beta chain) was profiled in a study of cytomegalovirus exposure and HLA in healthy donors. General observations from the study: Data from an earlier analysis indicated that most TCR beta V segments were productive either about 90% or about 30% of the time. CMV serostatus stood as the only immune exposure information on hand. Usually a TCR sequence was rare, but some public TCRs were found in many donors. A later analysis linked a missense DCLRE1C variant to TCR beta V- and J-gene trimming.

Trimming left V 2 bases short and J 4 bases short, with 8 bases between. CDR1 and CDR2 (germline): LNHDA, SQIVND (reference sequence). The CDR3 contains 13 residues. On this clone itself: Its antigen remains unknown.

Vbeta (60) and Jbeta (13) primers were used in the PCR. Using immunoSEQ multiplex PCR, the repertoire was profiled, and TCRdb retains in-frame clones only, with some absent. This sample's table has around 64,000 clones. What was sequenced was PBMCs. This receptor was obtained from a female donor in good health and CMV-seropositive. V gene TRBV19 combines with J gene TRBJ1-1; D is uncertain. CDR3 region: CASSISEGTEAFF. The CDR3 coding sequence is TGTGCCAGTAGTATATCGGAGGGCACTGAAGCTTTCTTT.